The rows below give T cell receptor beta chains drawn from one sample of a study of Graves' ophthalmopathy and Graves' hyperthyroidism. TCRdb passed the multiplex PCR reads through MiXCR, listing each CDR3 protein once. The table includes 650,000 to 900,000 distinct CDR3 sequences, around 40% detected once. Sequenced input: peripheral blood. The source is an adult man with Graves' ophthalmopathy. CDR3s include the opening cysteine and the closing phenylalanine or tryptophan. A D gene is named only where the DNA matches it firmly. Clone sizes are given selectively: once, few, many, or a class where the clone is expanded.

clone size	V gene	D gene	J gene	CDR3 protein	CDR3 DNA
few	TRBV7-9	TRBD2	TRBJ2-2	CASSQSSGITGELFF	TGCGCCAGCAGCCAGTCTAGCGGGATCACCGGGGAGCTGTTTTTT
few	TRBV14	.	TRBJ1-6	CASSSVQGPNSPLHF	TGTGCCAGCAGCTCCGTACAGGGTCCTAATTCACCCCTCCACTTT
.	TRBV12-3/TRBV12-4	.	TRBJ1-1	CASSFPRGMNTEAFF	TGTGCCAGCAGTTTTCCCCGAGGAATGAACACTGAAGCTTTCTTT
many	TRBV24-1	.	TRBJ2-6	CATSDRDSGANVLTF	TGTGCCACCAGTGATCGTGACTCTGGGGCCAACGTCCTGACTTTC
.	TRBV29-1	.	TRBJ1-2	CSVDLGGEANYGYTF	TGCAGCGTTGATTTGGGGGGCGAAGCTAACTATGGCTACACCTTC
.	TRBV2	.	TRBJ1-2	CASRVSGNYGYTF	TGTGCCAGCAGAGTATCAGGGAACTATGGCTACACCTTC
.	TRBV19	.	TRBJ1-1	CASSYGTSTEAFF	TGTGCCAGCAGCTACGGGACCTCGACTGAAGCTTTCTTT
.	TRBV25-1	TRBD1	TRBJ1-2	CASSLAGGLGYGYTF	TGTGCCAGCAGTTTAGCAGGGGGCCTAGGCTATGGCTACACCTTC
.	TRBV5-1	TRBD1	TRBJ2-7	CASSSGTGGVAQYF	TGCGCCAGCAGCTCCGGGACAGGGGGCGTCGCGCAGTACTTC
.	TRBV25-1	.	TRBJ1-2	CASSDPRPGTSYGYTF	TGTGCCAGCAGTGATCCCCGCCCAGGGACAAGCTATGGCTACACCTTC
.	TRBV6-1	.	TRBJ1-5	CANKGVGNQPQHF	TGTGCCAACAAAGGTGTTGGCAACCAGCCCCAGCATTTT
many	TRBV10-2	.	TRBJ1-3	CASSNDGNTIYF	TGCGCCAGCAGCAACGACGGGAACACCATATATTTT
.	TRBV6-6	.	TRBJ2-6	CASSERSGAGANVLTF	TGTGCCAGCAGTGAAAGGTCAGGGGCTGGGGCCAACGTCCTGACTTTC
.	TRBV5-4	TRBD1	TRBJ1-2	CASSWGQGNLYGYTF	TGTGCCAGCAGCTGGGGACAGGGGAATTTGTACGGCTACACCTTC
few	TRBV5-1	TRBD1	TRBJ2-7	CASSFRGQAYEQYF	TGCGCCAGCAGCTTCAGGGGGCAGGCCTACGAGCAGTACTTC
few	TRBV4-1	TRBD1	TRBJ2-6	CASSQDGTGTYSGANVLTF	TGCGCCAGCAGCCAAGACGGGACAGGAACCTACTCTGGGGCCAACGTCCTGACTTTC
.	TRBV10-3	.	TRBJ1-5	CAFRGSNNQPQHF	TGTGCCTTTAGGGGTTCTAACAATCAGCCCCAGCATTTT
.	TRBV4-2	.	TRBJ1-2	CASSQDKSYYGYTF	TGTGCCAGCAGCCAAGATAAAAGTTACTATGGCTACACCTTC
many	TRBV29-1	.	TRBJ1-3	CSARAEAGNTIYF	TGCAGCGCAAGGGCCGAAGCTGGAAACACCATATATTTT
many	TRBV4-3	.	TRBJ2-6	CASSQDPGQGANVLTF	TGCGCCAGCAGCCAAGATCCGGGGCAAGGGGCCAACGTCCTGACTTTC
many	TRBV5-6	TRBD1	TRBJ1-2	CASSLPDRGHTF	TGTGCCAGCAGCTTGCCGGACAGGGGGCATACCTTC